The 10 T cell receptor beta chains below were found in one sample sequenced in a study of blood T cell repertoires in COVID-19. The repertoire was sequenced with immunoSEQ multiplex PCR; TCRdb's copy has only in-frame clones and lacks some. The table lists approximately 100,000 clones, over 80% of them singletons. The sequenced sample was peripheral blood. The receptors stem from a man over 45 with active COVID-19.

The chain is built from TRBV18 and TRBJ1-1, with D maybe TRBD1 (5 bases). Germline V gene lookup returns CDR1 KGHSH and CDR2 LQKENI. Trimming took 1 base from V and 0 from J, leaving 15 bases between them. The CDR3 is made up of 17 amino acids. CDR3 nucleotides: TGTGCCAGCTCACCACAGAACCCTCAGGGCGTGAACACTGAAGCTTTCTTT. Translation: CASSPQNPQGVNTEAFF. The full variable domain, its missing parts supplied by reference TRBV18 and TRBJ1-1, is NAGVMQNPRHLVRRRGQEARLRCSPMKGHSHVYWYRQLPEEGLKFMVYLQKENIIDESGMPKERFSAEFPKEGPSILRIQQVVRGDSAAYFCASSPQNPQGVNTEAFFGQGTRLTVV.

The chain has TRBV24-1 and TRBJ2-5, with TRBD2 matching over 12 bases. Per the germline V gene, CDR1 is KGHDR and CDR2 is SFDVKD. The CDR3 totals 17 residues. V was pared by 7 bases and J by 4 bases, with 12 bases of the junction left unmatched. CDR3: CATSSPGLAGLGETQYF. The DNA for the CDR3 is TGTGCCACCAGCTCACCGGGACTAGCGGGCTTGGGAGAGACCCAGTACTTC.

This chain joins TRBV6-5 and TRBJ2-3; 16 bases fit TRBD2. Germline CDR1 MNHEY, CDR2 SVGAGI. Trimming took 4 bases from V and 4 from J; bases not matched to a gene: 2. The CDR3 sequence is 16 residues long. The CDR3 spells CASSSGLAGGPDTQYF. The CDR3 nucleotides read TGTGCCAGCAGTTCGGGACTAGCGGGAGGGCCAGATACGCAGTATTTT.

This clone appeared a single time. The chain couples TRBV6-6 to TRBJ2-6; 10 positions match TRBD2. Germline values: CDR1 MNHNY, CDR2 SVGAGI (reference sequence). The CDR3 has 14 amino acids. V dropped 7 bases and J dropped 13; count of bases not matched to a gene: 10. The CDR3 reads CASTTGTSERVLTF. In DNA, the CDR3 is TGTGCCAGCACCACAGGGACTAGCGAGCGAGTCCTGACTTTC.

V and J are TRBV27 and TRBJ2-5; 8 nucleotides agree with TRBD2. This CDR3 is built from 17 residues. Germline trimming cut 0 bases from V and 5 bases from J; bases unmatched to any gene: 11. The germline CDR1 and CDR2 sequences are MNHEY and SMNVEV (reference sequence). CDR3 residues: CASSLSIPGRAGETQYF. DNA for the CDR3: TGTGCCAGCAGTTTATCGATACCCGGGAGGGCCGGTGAGACCCAGTACTTC.

The gene calls are TRBV30 and TRBJ2-5; D call uncertain. The CDR3 loop spans 12 amino acids. Germline V gene sequence: CDR1 GTSNPN, CDR2 SVGIG (reference sequence). The V and J ends lost 0 bases and 5 bases respectively, with 7 bases between them. The CDR3 loop is CAWSVSGETQYF. Here the CDR3 DNA reads TGTGCCTGGAGTGTATCCGGGGAGACCCAGTACTTC. Together with reference TRBV30 and TRBJ2-5, the CDR3 gives the full variable domain: SQTIHQWPATLVQPVGSPLSLECTVEGTSNPNLYWYRQAAGRGLQLLFYSVGIGQISSEVPQNLSASRPQDRQFILSSKKLLLSDSGFYLCAWSVSGETQYFGPGTRLLVL.

The J gene is TRBJ2-3, the V gene TRBV28; 7 bases match TRBD2. CDR1 is MDHEN, CDR2 SYDVKM, per germline. The CDR3 runs to 15 residues. V lost 4 bases to trimming and J lost 2 bases; unmatched junction nucleotides: 6. The CDR3 DNA reads TGTGCCAGCAGTTCAGCGGGAACCTTCACAGATACGCAGTATTTT. Protein: CASSSAGTFTDTQYF.

This clone was found once. The chain employs TRBV19 and TRBJ1-1, with 9 bases aligning to TRBD1. The CDR3 contains 14 residues. From germline, CDR1 is LNHDA and CDR2 SQIVND (reference sequence). Trimming at V came to 11 bases and at J to 5 bases, leaving 12 bases not matched to a gene. The CDR3 DNA reads TGTGCCGGAACCCAGACAGGGGGAGAAACTGAAGCTTTCTTT. This sequence encodes CAGTQTGGETEAFF.

The gene calls are TRBV29-1 and TRBJ2-3, with 8 bases that match TRBD2. The CDR3 spans 13 residues. V was clipped by 5 bases and J by 2 bases; unmatched bases: 3. Germline CDR1 and CDR2: SQVTM and ANQGSEA. The CDR3 region has the DNA TGCAGCGTTCGGGGGGGGTCCACAGATACGCAGTATTTT. Translation gives CSVRGGSTDTQYF.

The chain carries TRBV20-1 and TRBJ2-5; no firm D call. The CDR3 covers 11 residues. Deletions cut 4 bases from V and 2 bases from J, with 5 bases between. Per germline, CDR1 DFQATT and CDR2 SNEGSKA (reference sequence). The CDR3 DNA sequence: TGCAGTGCTACGGTACAAGAGACCCAGTACTTC. Translated, it gives CSATVQETQYF.